The 6 T cell receptor beta chains given below trace back to one sample, sequenced in a study of shared clonotypes between healthy human individuals. Produced via immunoSEQ multiplex PCR; TCRdb's table is partial and in-frame only. The sample lists 2 million to 2.5 million clones, 80% to 95% occurring once. The sample comprised naive CD4+ T cells from PBMCs. Subset reported: CD45RA+ positively selected. The receptors derive from a man between 18 and 35 years old in good health. Some clones in this sample may be carry-over from other donors' samples.

This clone showed up just once. This chain uses TRBV19 with TRBJ1-4; D is undetermined. The germline gives CDR1 LNHDA, CDR2 SQIVND (reference sequence). Trimming left V 9 bases short and J 8 bases short, with 19 bases between. This CDR3 spans 14 amino acids. CDR3 residues: CARVGIYTVEKLFF. CDR3 DNA sequence: TGTGCCAGAGTAGGCATCTACACGGTGGAAAAACTGTTTTTT.

As for this clone: Within the sample, other DNA sequences also encode this same CDR3. The chain carries TRBV28 and TRBJ2-7; D is ambiguous. The CDR3 has 12 residues. Trimming stripped 1 base from V and 2 bases from J, with 3 bases between. Germline CDR1 reads MDHEN; CDR2 reads SYDVKM. CDR3: CASSLFAYEQYF. CDR3 DNA sequence: TGTGCCAGCAGTTTATTCGCCTACGAGCAGTACTTC.

The chain combines TRBV28 with TRBJ1-2, with 8 bases matching TRBD1. The CDR3 loop spans 15 amino acids. The germline V gene encodes CDR1 MDHEN and CDR2 SYDVKM. The J segment lost 4 bases and the V segment lost 7 bases, leaving 11 bases of the junction unmatched. The CDR3 loop reads CASTSGGDFSYGYTF. CDR3 coding DNA: TGTGCCAGCACCTCAGGGGGCGATTTTTCCTATGGCTACACCTTC.

The genes are TRBV9 and TRBJ2-2; 10 nucleotides line up with TRBD2. This CDR3 has 19 amino acids. V shed 0 bases and J 2 bases; nucleotides not matched to a gene: 10. CDR1 is SGDLS, CDR2 YYNGEE, per germline. CDR3 nucleotides: TGTGCCAGCAGCGTAGTTCCTCTTAGCGGGAGGACTAACACCGGGGAGCTGTTTTTT. Protein product: CASSVVPLSGRTNTGELFF.

This chain uses TRBV4-2 with TRBJ2-1; 14 bases fit TRBD2. The V and J ends lost 0 bases and 9 bases, in that order; junction bases with no gene match: 4. This CDR3 spans 16 amino acids. Germline-derived CDR1 and CDR2 are LGHNA and YNFKEQ. DNA for the CDR3: TGTGCCAGCAGCCAAGATCCGGGACTAGCGGGAGTTGAGCAGTTCTTC. Translated, it gives CASSQDPGLAGVEQFF.

J is TRBJ1-5 and V is TRBV28, with 8 bases lining up with TRBD1. This CDR3 contains 14 residues. CDR1 and CDR2 from the germline V gene are MDHEN and SYDVKM. The V gene end was trimmed by 6 bases and the J gene end by 4 bases; junction bases not matched to a gene: 5. CDR3 in amino acids: CASSRTGRNQPQHF. As DNA, the CDR3 is TGTGCCAGCAGCCGGACAGGGCGGAATCAGCCCCAGCATTTT.